These 11 T cell receptor beta chains originate from one sample sequenced in a study of T cell repertoires in cytomegalovirus infection. One entry per CDR3 protein, called by TCRdb with MiXCR from the reads. The data show some 560,000 distinct CDR3 sequences, approximately 40% seen once. Their recognized antigens are unknown. The specimen was cultured PBMCs, collected from culture after CMV antigen stimulation. The receptor set was obtained from a human donor in good health (CMV status not recorded). Some clones in this sample may be carry-over from other donors' samples.

The gene calls are TRBV28 and TRBJ1-1; possibly TRBD1 for D (5 bases). The CDR3 loop spans 15 amino acids. In germline, CDR1 is MDHEN, CDR2 SYDVKM. Trimming cost V 9 bases and J 4 bases, with 21 bases left between them. The CDR3 DNA sequence: TGTGCCAGTTCGGCGGCGCCCCGGGGGAGCACTGAAGCTTTCTTT. Translated: CASSAAPRGSTEAFF.

The CDR3 DNA reads TGTGCCAGCTCACCTCCGGACAGGGGACAAGAGACCCAGTACTTC. Amino acid sequence: CASSPPDRGQETQYF. V usage is TRBV18 and J usage is TRBJ2-5; 9 bases align to TRBD1. Looked up from germline, CDR1 is KGHSH and CDR2 is LQKENI. The CDR3 length is 15 residues. V dropped 3 bases and J dropped 2; count of bases not matched to a gene: 4.

This clonotype showed up just a few times. The conserved phenylalanine or tryptophan normally closing the CDR3 is absent here, so this likely arose from a read error. The DNA is omitted, as the CDR3 cannot be located on it reliably, and the CDR3 follows TCRdb's listing. The chain links TRBV7-2 to TRBJ2-1; the listed D gene, TRBD1, was not tested against the DNA. Ends included, the CDR3 has 11 residues. Germline V lookup: CDR1 SGHTA, CDR2 FQGNSA. CDR3 loop: CASSLLGRHFY.

The chain is built from TRBV12-3 or TRBV12-4 and TRBJ1-5; tentative D call: TRBD1 (6 bases). There are 14 residues in the CDR3. V gave up 5 bases and J gave up 3 bases, with 11 bases separating them. The CDR3 DNA follows: TGTGCCAGCAGTCGCGGACAGCTCAATCAGCCCCAGCATTTT. Amino acid sequence: CASSRGQLNQPQHF.

There are a few counts of this clonotype. This rearrangement joins TRBV12-3 or TRBV12-4 to TRBJ2-7, with 10 bases identical to TRBD1. The CDR3 length is 17 residues. The J segment lost 4 bases and the V segment lost 4 bases, leaving 13 bases of the junction unmatched. CDR3 amino acids: CASSYHSGQGDFYEQYF. The CDR3 DNA follows: TGTGCCAGCAGTTACCACAGCGGACAGGGGGATTTTTACGAGCAGTACTTC.

This clonotype was found a few times. The V and J genes are TRBV7-2 and TRBJ2-1; possible D gene TRBD1, 5 bases. Germline CDR1 and CDR2: SGHTA and FQGNSA. The CDR3 spans 12 residues. Trimming left V 5 bases short and J 10 bases short, with 12 bases between. Written as DNA, the CDR3 is TGTGCCAGCAGCCCCAGGGTCCGCGAGCAGTTCTTC. Translating gives CASSPRVREQFF.

The CDR3 nucleotides read TGTGCCAGCAGTTACTCGAAGCGGGACCATATTTATACGCAGTATTTT. Its protein is CASSYSKRDHIYTQYF. The J gene is TRBJ2-3, the V gene TRBV6-2 or TRBV6-3, with TRBD2 identical over 7 bases. This CDR3 spans 16 amino acids. V shed 0 bases, J shed 7 bases, and the junction held 10 bases outside the gene matches. Germline CDR1 reads MNHEY; CDR2 reads SVGEGT.

V is TRBV6-1 and J is TRBJ2-3; 9 bases are a match to TRBD2. This CDR3 is 15 amino acids long. Trimming at V came to 6 bases and at J to 6 bases, leaving 10 bases not matched to a gene. Germline CDR1 and CDR2: MNHNS and SASEGT. CDR3 amino acids: CASSGTIAGADTQYF. The DNA for the CDR3 is TGTGCCAGCAGCGGAACAATAGCGGGAGCGGATACGCAGTATTTT.

The V and J genes are TRBV7-2 and TRBJ2-5; TRBD2 agrees at 9 bases. Germline V lookup: CDR1 SGHTA, CDR2 FQGNSA. V was pared by 0 bases and J by 5 bases, with 13 bases of the junction left unmatched. The CDR3 totals 18 residues. CDR3 sequence: CASSLARRGLAFEETQYF. The CDR3 DNA reads as TGTGCCAGCAGCTTAGCCCGACGGGGACTAGCCTTCGAGGAGACCCAGTACTTC.

This clonotype was recorded at least ten times. The V gene is TRBV7-6, the J gene TRBJ2-5; weak D call: TRBD1 (5 bases). V shed 6 bases and J shed 3 bases, with 11 bases lying between them. CDR1 is SGHVS, CDR2 FNYEAQ, per germline. This CDR3 comprises 13 residues. The CDR3 here is CASSPGLEETQYF. The CDR3 bases are TGTGCCAGCAGTCCAGGGCTAGAAGAGACCCAGTACTTC.

V usage is TRBV10-2 and J usage is TRBJ1-1, with D unresolved. The V end lost 3 bases, the J end lost 3 bases, and 8 bases lay between the germline ends. The CDR3 length is 13 residues. Germline lookup yields CDR1 WSHSY and CDR2 SAAADI. The DNA for the CDR3 is TGCGCCAGCAGTGAAGTTTCCTACACTGAAGCTTTCTTT. Residues: CASSEVSYTEAFF.